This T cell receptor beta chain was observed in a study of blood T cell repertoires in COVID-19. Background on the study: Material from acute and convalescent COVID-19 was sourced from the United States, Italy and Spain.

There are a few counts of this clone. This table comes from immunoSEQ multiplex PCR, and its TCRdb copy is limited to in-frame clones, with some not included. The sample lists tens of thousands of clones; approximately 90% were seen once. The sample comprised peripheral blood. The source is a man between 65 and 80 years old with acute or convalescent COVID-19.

The CDR3 DNA sequence: TGTGCCAGCATCCGAAGGGAGAGAGATCAGCCCCAGCATTTT. Translation gives CASIRRERDQPQHF. The V gene is TRBV6-5, the J gene TRBJ1-5; D not certain. CDR1 and CDR2 from the germline V gene are MNHEY and SVGAGI. There are 14 residues in the CDR3. V was cut by 7 bases and J by 5 bases, with 15 bases left in between.